This T cell receptor beta chain originates from a study of blood T cell repertoires in COVID-19. Study in general: Researchers got acute and convalescent COVID-19 samples from the United States, Italy and Spain.

The data were produced by immunoSEQ multiplex PCR, yet TCRdb's version contains in-frame clones alone and is incomplete. Here the sample spans about 43,000 clones, about nine tenths being singletons. V was pared by 0 bases and J by 0 bases, with 16 bases between. Germline CDR1 reads SGDLS; CDR2 reads YYNGEE. This CDR3 comprises 18 residues. This sequence was found in a woman of 80 years or more with active COVID-19. The sequencing sample was made of peripheral blood. The rearrangement joins TRBV9 to TRBJ1-3, with a weak D call TRBD1 (5 bases). CDR3 sequence: CASSVAGGSGFSGNTIYF. Written as DNA, the CDR3 is TGTGCCAGCAGCGTAGCTGGGGGGTCAGGATTCTCTGGAAACACCATATATTTT.